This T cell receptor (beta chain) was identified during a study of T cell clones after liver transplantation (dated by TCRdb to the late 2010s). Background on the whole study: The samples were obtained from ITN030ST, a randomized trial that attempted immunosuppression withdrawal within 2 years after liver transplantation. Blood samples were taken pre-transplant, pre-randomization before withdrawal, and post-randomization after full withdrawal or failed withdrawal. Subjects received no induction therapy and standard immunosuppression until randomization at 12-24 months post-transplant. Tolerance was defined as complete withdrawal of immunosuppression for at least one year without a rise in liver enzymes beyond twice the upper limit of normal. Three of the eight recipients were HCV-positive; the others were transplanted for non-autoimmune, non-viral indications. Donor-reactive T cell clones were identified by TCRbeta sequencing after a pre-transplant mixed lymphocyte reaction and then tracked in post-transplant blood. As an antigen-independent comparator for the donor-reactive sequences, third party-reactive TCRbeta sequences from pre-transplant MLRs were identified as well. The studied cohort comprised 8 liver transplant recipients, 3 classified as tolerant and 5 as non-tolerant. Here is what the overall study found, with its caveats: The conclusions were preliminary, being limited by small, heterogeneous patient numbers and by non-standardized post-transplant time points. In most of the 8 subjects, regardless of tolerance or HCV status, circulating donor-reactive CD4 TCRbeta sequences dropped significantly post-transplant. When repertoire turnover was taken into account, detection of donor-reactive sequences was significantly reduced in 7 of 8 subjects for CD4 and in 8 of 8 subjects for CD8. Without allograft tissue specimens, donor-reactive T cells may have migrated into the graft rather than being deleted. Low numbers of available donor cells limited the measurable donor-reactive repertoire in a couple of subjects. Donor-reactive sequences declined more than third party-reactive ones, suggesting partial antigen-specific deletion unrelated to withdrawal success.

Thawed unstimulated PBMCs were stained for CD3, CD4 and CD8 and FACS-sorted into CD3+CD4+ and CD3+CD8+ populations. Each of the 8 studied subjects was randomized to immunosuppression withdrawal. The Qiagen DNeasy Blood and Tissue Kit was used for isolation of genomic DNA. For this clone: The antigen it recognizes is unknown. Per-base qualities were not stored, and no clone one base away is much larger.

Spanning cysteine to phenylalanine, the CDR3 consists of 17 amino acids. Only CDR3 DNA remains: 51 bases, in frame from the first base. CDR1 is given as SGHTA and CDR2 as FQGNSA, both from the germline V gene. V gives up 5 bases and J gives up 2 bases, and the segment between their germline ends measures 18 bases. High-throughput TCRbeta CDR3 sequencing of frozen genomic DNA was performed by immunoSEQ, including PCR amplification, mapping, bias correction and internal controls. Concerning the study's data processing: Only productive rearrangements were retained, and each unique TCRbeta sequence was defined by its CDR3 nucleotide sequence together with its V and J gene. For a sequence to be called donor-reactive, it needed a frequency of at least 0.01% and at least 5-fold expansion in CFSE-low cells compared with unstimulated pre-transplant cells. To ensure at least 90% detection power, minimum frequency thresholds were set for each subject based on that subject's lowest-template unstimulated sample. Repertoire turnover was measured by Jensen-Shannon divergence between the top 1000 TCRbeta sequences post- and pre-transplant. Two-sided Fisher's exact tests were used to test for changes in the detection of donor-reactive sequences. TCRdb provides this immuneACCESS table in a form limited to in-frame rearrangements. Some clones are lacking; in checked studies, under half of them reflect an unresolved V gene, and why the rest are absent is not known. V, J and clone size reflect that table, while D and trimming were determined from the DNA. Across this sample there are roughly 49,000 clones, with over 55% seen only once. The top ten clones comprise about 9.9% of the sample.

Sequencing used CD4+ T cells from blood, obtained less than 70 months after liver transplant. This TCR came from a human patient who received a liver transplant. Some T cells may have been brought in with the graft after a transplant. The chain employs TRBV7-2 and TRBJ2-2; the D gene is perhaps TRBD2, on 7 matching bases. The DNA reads TGTGCCAGCAGCCCTCACTTCGGGGGGCGCAACACCGGGGAGCTGTTTTTT. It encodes CASSPHFGGRNTGELFF.